In this sample, the clone carrying this T cell receptor (beta chain) turned up a few times. The target antigen is unknown. Within the sample, other DNA sequences also encode this same CDR3. The data were taken from a study of shared clonotypes between healthy human individuals. General observations from the study: It was observed that 5% to 6.5% of naive CD4 clonotypes were shared across a few donors. Compared with memory subsets, naive subsets generally had larger estimated richness. Blood alone was sampled, and tissue repertoires likely differ.

Using 200 ng DNA, approximately 30,000 T cell genomes, the sorted-subset replicate PCRs were run. Here immunoSEQ multiplex PCR was the method, and the copy in TCRdb shows in-frame clones only, minus some. The sample lists over a million clones, more than 65% occurring once. Trimming removed 5 bases from V and 5 bases from J; junction bases left unmatched: 10. Germline V CDR1 and CDR2: MNHEY, SMNVEV (reference sequence). This CDR3 contains 15 residues. The sequence came from a man aged 18 to 30 in good health. Sequences were obtained from memory CD4+ T cells sorted from blood. Subset of the sample: CD45RA-negative fraction. The chain is built from TRBV27 and TRBJ2-5; the match to TRBD1 covers 8 bases. CDR3 coding DNA: TGTGCCAGCAGTATTGGACAGGGCGTCCGTGAGACCCAGTACTTC. Encoded protein: CASSIGQGVRETQYF.